The present TCR beta chain was sequenced within a study of blood T cell repertoires in COVID-19. Study details: There were acute and convalescent COVID-19 samples, and they came from the United States, Italy and Spain. The cDNA or gDNA used as material had been derived from T cells, B-cell-depleted T cells, or PBMCs.

Authors' data handling: Estimated nucleated cell counts came from reference gene primer amplification. The table came from immunoSEQ multiplex PCR; TCRdb's copy has only in-frame clones and leaves some out. The V and J calls and the clone size are those of that table, but D and trimming were determined from the DNA. The repertoire holds 90,000 to 110,000 clones, with 65% to 90% as singletons. The germline gives CDR1 MNHNS, CDR2 SASEGT. V was pared by 2 bases and J by 3 bases, with 4 bases of the junction left unmatched. The CDR3 totals 16 residues. The chain is built from TRBV6-1 and TRBJ2-1, with 10 bases aligning to TRBD1. The clonotype originates from a man aged 45-65 years with acute or convalescent COVID-19. Sequenced: peripheral blood. The CDR3 DNA reads as TGTGCCAGCAGTGAATTGGGACAGGGGTACTACAATGAGCAGTTCTTC. Translating gives CASSELGQGYYNEQFF.